What follows are 9 T cell receptor beta chains derived from one specimen sequenced in a study of blood T cell repertoires in COVID-19 (dated by TCRdb to 2019 to 2021). Receptor libraries were prepared by the immunoSEQ multiplex PCR assay. TCRdb re-hosts the immuneACCESS table, in-frame sequences only. Its copies lack some clones; in the studies checked, an unresolved V gene accounts for under half of them, and the cause for the rest is not known. Present in this sample are roughly 370,000 clones, approximately 87% of which were seen just once. The ten top clones hold roughly 10% of the sample. Sequenced material: PBMCs or T cells enriched from blood (not recorded which). The receptors derive from a woman aged 45-65 years who had recovered from COVID-19.

The chain links TRBV7-2 to TRBJ1-5; TRBD1 matches 7 bases. The CDR3 is 14 residues long. Germline V gene sequence: CDR1 SGHTA, CDR2 FQGNSA. Trimming cost V 3 bases and J 6 bases; bases outside gene matches: 5. Here the CDR3 DNA reads TGTGCCAGCAGCTTTTCAGGGACAGCTCAGCCCCAGCATTTT. Its protein is CASSFSGTAQPQHF. Full variable domain (outside the CDR3, taken from reference TRBV7-2 and TRBJ1-5): GAGVSQSPSNKVTEKGKDVELRCDPISGHTALYWYRQSLGQGLEFLIYFQGNSAPDKSGLPSDRFSAERTGGSVSTLTIQRTQQEDSAVYLCASSFSGTAQPQHFGDGTRLSIL.

This chain connects TRBV4-1 to TRBJ2-1, with a weak D call TRBD2 (6 bases). There are 14 residues in the CDR3. V lost 0 bases and J lost 5, with 8 bases in between. Germline CDR1 is MGHRA and CDR2 is YSYEKL. DNA for the CDR3: TGCGCCAGCAGCCAAGAACCGGGGGACAATGAGCAGTTCTTC. This encodes CASSQEPGDNEQFF.

The V and J genes are TRBV5-1 and TRBJ1-1; D perhaps matches TRBD1 (5 bases). Trimming pared 5 bases from V and 5 bases from J, leaving 16 bases between. The CDR3 consists of 14 residues. Germline lookup yields CDR1 SGHRS and CDR2 YFSETQ. The CDR3 DNA reads as TGCGCCAGCAGTCGGGGGGAGTGGGATACTGAAGCTTTCTTT. This translates into CASSRGEWDTEAFF.

V gene TRBV6-5 combines with J gene TRBJ2-1, with 10 bases matching TRBD2. Germline CDR1 reads MNHEY; CDR2 reads SVGAGI. The CDR3 is made up of 13 amino acids. The V segment lost 10 bases and the J segment 10 bases; nucleotides outside the gene matches: 10. CDR3 sequence: CATRSGGAGEQFF. The CDR3 DNA reads as TGTGCCACCCGAAGCGGGGGGGCAGGGGAGCAGTTCTTC.

This clone was counted once. The chain uses TRBV5-6 and TRBJ2-1, with a tentative D call TRBD1 (5 bases). This CDR3 spans 13 amino acids. The germline V and J ends were trimmed by 4 bases and 3 bases, with 8 bases remaining between them. Germline CDR1 is SGHDT and CDR2 is YYEEEE. In nucleotides, the CDR3 is TGTGCCAGCAGCCAAGACAGCTACAATGAGCAGTTCTTC. Translation: CASSQDSYNEQFF.

The V call is TRBV11-2, the J call TRBJ2-7, with a possible D match to TRBD2 (5 bases). Trimming shortened V by 5 bases and J by 2 bases, and 10 bases separated the two germline ends. Germline V gene data show CDR1 as SGHAT and CDR2 as FQNNGV. The CDR3 runs 13 residues. CDR3 amino acids: CASSGLEAYEQYF. Here the CDR3 DNA reads TGTGCCAGCAGCGGACTTGAAGCCTACGAGCAGTACTTC. The full variable domain, rest sourced from reference TRBV11-2 and TRBJ2-7, is EAGVAQSPRYKIIEKRQSVAFWCNPISGHATLYWYQQILGQGPKLLIQFQNNGVVDDSQLPKDRFSAERLKGVDSTLKIQPAKLEDSAVYLCASSGLEAYEQYFGPGTRLTVT.

The chain combines TRBV18 with TRBJ1-3; D may be TRBD1 (6 bases). CDR1 KGHSH and CDR2 LQKENI come from the germline V gene. The CDR3 contains 16 residues. Trimming pared 3 bases from V and 4 bases from J, leaving 16 bases between. The CDR3 region is CASSPYRDLGGNTIYF. For the CDR3, the DNA is TGTGCCAGCTCACCCTACAGGGACCTCGGAGGAAACACCATATATTTT.

The chain has TRBV23-1 and TRBJ1-4; D is possibly TRBD1 (6 bases). TRBV23-1 is recorded as an ORF, its role being uncertain. The CDR3 sequence is 15 residues long. Trimming took off 1 base at V and 7 bases at J, with 13 bases between the two ends. As DNA, the CDR3 is TGCGCCAGCAGTCAATACAGGGAACCTAGTGAAAAACTGTTTTTT. Its translation is CASSQYREPSEKLFF.

This chain uses TRBV30 with TRBJ1-6; D remains unclear. This CDR3 has 12 amino acids. Germline lookup yields CDR1 GTSNPN and CDR2 SVGIG (reference sequence). With 3 bases removed from V and 6 bases from J, the gap between germline ends came to 6 bases. The CDR3 nucleotides read TGTGCCTGGAGGTACAGTAATTCACCCCTCCACTTT. This translates into CAWRYSNSPLHF.